This record concerns one T cell receptor beta chain sequence. The antigen remains undetermined. This sample is drawn from a study of shared clonotypes between healthy human individuals. CDR1 is LGHNA, CDR2 YSLEER, per germline. With 4 bases clipped from V and 4 bases from J, the junction kept 9 bases outside the gene matches. The length of the CDR3 is 16 residues. Study conclusions and caveats: Sequencing depth was predicted to influence how clonotypes are shared among donors.

Profiled with immunoSEQ multiplex PCR; TCRdb holds only in-frame clones, not every one. This sample has over 400,000 clones; 81% occur once, and the top ten carry roughly an eighth. V gene TRBV4-3 combines with J gene TRBJ2-1, with 8 bases fitting TRBD1. Material: PBMCs. The receptor comes from a woman in her thirties or forties in good health. Some clones in this sample may be carry-over from other donors' samples. In nucleotides, the CDR3 is TGCGCCAGCAGCCCGCAGGGGGCTGGGGTATACAATGAGCAGTTCTTC. Its protein is CASSPQGAGVYNEQFF.